This T cell receptor (beta chain) derives from a study of cytomegalovirus exposure and HLA in healthy donors. Per the germline V gene, CDR1 is SGDLS and CDR2 is YYNGEE. V gave up 2 bases and J gave up 7 bases, with 6 bases separating them. The CDR3 consists of 12 residues. Both 60 Vbeta primers and 13 Jbeta primers went into the PCR. Only in-frame clones appear in the TCRdb table, and some are missing; sequencing was by immunoSEQ multiplex PCR. The data hold 200,000 or so clones, with about 84% observed a single time. The clonotype originates from a man aged 45-65 years in good health and CMV-seronegative. Sequencing was performed on PBMCs. V and J are TRBV9 and TRBJ2-2; D is unresolved. CDR3 region: CASSVLGGELFF. CDR3 sequence (DNA): TGTGCCAGCAGCGTCCTAGGCGGGGAGCTGTTTTTT.